The 5 T cell receptor beta chains in this list originate from one sample, sequenced in a study of Graves' ophthalmopathy and Graves' hyperthyroidism. Amplification targeted the TCR beta CDR3 regions, with RNA transcripts as the source material. Second-round multiplex PCR came after first-round RT-PCR with HTBI primers. TCRdb re-derived calls from the multiplex PCR reads in MiXCR, one entry per CDR3 protein. The repertoire holds approximately 210,000 distinct CDR3 sequences, with approximately 28% as singletons. Sequencing input: peripheral blood. The receptors come from a man aged 45-60 years with Graves' ophthalmopathy.

This clonotype showed up just once. A much larger clone differs by one base, so this may be a read error. This CDR3 fails to terminate in the conserved phenylalanine or tryptophan, so it likely reflects a read error. This chain uses TRBV11-2 with TRBJ2-7; 11 nucleotides align to TRBD2. The CDR3 totals 16 residues. Trimming removed 5 bases from V and 4 bases from J; junction bases left unmatched: 10. Germline V gene data show CDR1 as SGHAT and CDR2 as FQNNGV. CDR3 coding DNA: TGTGCCAGCAGCAGAGTACTAGCGGGAGAAATTTACGAGCAGTACTCC. It codes for CASSRVLAGEIYEQYS.

This clonotype came up many times. The CDR3 sequence is CASSSVGHTEAFF. The CDR3 nucleotides read TGTGCCAGCAGCTCGGTTGGTCACACTGAAGCTTTCTTT. The genes are TRBV5-4 and TRBJ1-1; D not certain. The germline gives CDR1 SGHNT, CDR2 YYREEE (reference sequence). Trimming removed 3 bases at V and 3 bases at J, with 9 bases between. The CDR3 loop spans 13 amino acids.

The chain employs TRBV12-3 or TRBV12-4 and TRBJ2-5; TRBD2 is a possible D gene (6 bases). V lost 5 bases and J 5 bases, leaving 15 bases between the germline ends. The CDR3 spans 14 residues. The CDR3 protein is CASSLYLARETQYF. The CDR3 bases are TGTGCCAGCAGTCTATATCTAGCGCGTGAGACCCAGTACTTC.

This clonotype was counted at least ten times. This sequence joins TRBV19 and TRBJ2-2; 7 nucleotides align to TRBD1. Trimming cost V 9 bases and J 1 base; bases outside gene matches: 5. The CDR3 length is 14 residues. In germline, CDR1 is LNHDA, CDR2 SQIVND (reference sequence). As DNA, the CDR3 is TGTGCCAGCTCAGGACAGGTGAACACCGGGGAGCTGTTTTTT. It specifies CASSGQVNTGELFF.

This clonotype has ten or more counts. The chain is built from TRBV12-3 or TRBV12-4 and TRBJ1-1, with D possibly being TRBD1 (6 bases). The CDR3 loop spans 13 amino acids. Trimming stripped 6 bases from V and 1 base from J, with 9 bases between. The DNA of the CDR3 is TGTGCCAGCAGGTTGACAGGGAACACTGAAGCTTTCTTT. Its translation is CASRLTGNTEAFF.